Sequencing of this TCR beta chain was carried out in a study of blood T cell repertoires in COVID-19. Some clones are missing from TCRdb's copy, which holds only in-frame ones; the method was immunoSEQ multiplex PCR. This table holds some 25,000 clones, roughly nine tenths found once. V was trimmed by 1 base and J by 7 bases, leaving 17 bases between them. Looked up from germline, CDR1 is GTSNPN and CDR2 is SVGIG (reference sequence). The CDR3 runs 15 residues. This sequence originates from a man aged 65 to 85 with acute or convalescent COVID-19. The sequenced material came from peripheral blood. This rearrangement joins TRBV30 to TRBJ2-1, with a possible D match to TRBD2 (7 bases). CDR3 residues: CAWSGKGGAVNEQFF. The CDR3, as DNA: TGTGCCTGGAGTGGGAAAGGGGGGGCCGTGAATGAGCAGTTCTTC.